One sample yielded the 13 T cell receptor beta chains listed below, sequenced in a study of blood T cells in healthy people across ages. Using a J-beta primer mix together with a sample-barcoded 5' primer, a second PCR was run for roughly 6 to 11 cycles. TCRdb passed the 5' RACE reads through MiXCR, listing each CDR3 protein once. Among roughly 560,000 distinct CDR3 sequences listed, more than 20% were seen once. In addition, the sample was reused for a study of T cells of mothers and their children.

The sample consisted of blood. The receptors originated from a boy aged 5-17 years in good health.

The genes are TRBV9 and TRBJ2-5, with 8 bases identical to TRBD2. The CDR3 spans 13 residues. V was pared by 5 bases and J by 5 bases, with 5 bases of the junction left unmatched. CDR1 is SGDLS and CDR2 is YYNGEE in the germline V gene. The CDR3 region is CASSPRLAETQYF. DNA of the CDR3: TGTGCCAGCAGTCCCCGACTAGCGGAGACCCAGTACTTC.

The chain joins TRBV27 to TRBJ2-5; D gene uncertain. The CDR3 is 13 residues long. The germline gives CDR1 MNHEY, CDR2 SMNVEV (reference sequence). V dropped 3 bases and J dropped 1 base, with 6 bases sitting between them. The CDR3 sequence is CASSFATQETQYF. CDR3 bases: TGTGCCAGCAGTTTCGCGACCCAAGAGACCCAGTACTTC.

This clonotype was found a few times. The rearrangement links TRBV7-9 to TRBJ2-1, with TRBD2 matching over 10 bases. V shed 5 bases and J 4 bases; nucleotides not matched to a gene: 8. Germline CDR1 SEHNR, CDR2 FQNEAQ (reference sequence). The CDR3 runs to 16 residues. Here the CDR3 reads CASSLKTSGEYNEQFF. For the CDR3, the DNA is TGTGCCAGCAGCCTAAAAACTAGCGGGGAATACAATGAGCAGTTCTTC.

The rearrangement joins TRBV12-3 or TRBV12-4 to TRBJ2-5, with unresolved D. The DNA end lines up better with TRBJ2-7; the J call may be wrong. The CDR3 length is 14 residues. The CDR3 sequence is CASSPSTAYYEQYF. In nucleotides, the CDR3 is TGTGCCAGCAGTCCCTCGACGGCTTACTACGAGCAGTACTTC.

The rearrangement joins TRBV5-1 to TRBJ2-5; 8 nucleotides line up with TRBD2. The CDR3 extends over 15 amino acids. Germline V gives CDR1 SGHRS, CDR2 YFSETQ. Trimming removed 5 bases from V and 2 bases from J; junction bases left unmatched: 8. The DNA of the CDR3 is TGCGCCAGCAGAGGGTCTAGCGGGTTTCAAGAGACCCAGTACTTC. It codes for CASRGSSGFQETQYF. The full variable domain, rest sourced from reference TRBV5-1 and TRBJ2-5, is KAGVTQTPRYLIKTRGQQVTLSCSPISGHRSVSWYQQTPGQGLQFLFEYFSETQRNKGNFPGRFSGRQFSNSRSEMNVSTLELGDSALYLCASRGSSGFQETQYFGPGTRLLVL.

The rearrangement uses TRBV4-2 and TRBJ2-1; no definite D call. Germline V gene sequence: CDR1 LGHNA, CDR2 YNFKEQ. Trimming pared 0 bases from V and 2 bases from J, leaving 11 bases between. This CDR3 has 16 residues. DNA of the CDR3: TGTGCCAGCAGCCAAGATGGGTTAGGAGCCTACAATGAGCAGTTCTTC. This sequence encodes CASSQDGLGAYNEQFF.

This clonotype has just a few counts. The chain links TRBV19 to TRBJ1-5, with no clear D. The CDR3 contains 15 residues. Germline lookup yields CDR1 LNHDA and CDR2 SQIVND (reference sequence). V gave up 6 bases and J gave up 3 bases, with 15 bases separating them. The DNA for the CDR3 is TGTGCCAGTAGGGAGGTGGAGAGGACCAATCAGCCCCAGCATTTT. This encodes CASREVERTNQPQHF.

In nucleotides, the CDR3 is TGCGCCAGCAGCTGGAGGACAGGCTCCTACAATGAGCAGTTCTTC. This encodes CASSWRTGSYNEQFF. V usage is TRBV5-1 and J usage is TRBJ2-1, with 7 bases aligning to TRBD1. The CDR3 contains 15 residues. The germline gives CDR1 SGHRS, CDR2 YFSETQ. V gave up 3 bases and J gave up 0 bases; unmatched junction bases: 3.

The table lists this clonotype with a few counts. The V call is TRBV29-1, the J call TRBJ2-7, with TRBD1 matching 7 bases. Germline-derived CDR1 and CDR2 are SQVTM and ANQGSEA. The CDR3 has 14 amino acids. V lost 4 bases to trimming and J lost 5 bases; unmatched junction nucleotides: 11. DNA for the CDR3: TGCAGCGTTGGCAGACAGGGTCCCTCGGACGAGCAGTACTTC. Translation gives CSVGRQGPSDEQYF.

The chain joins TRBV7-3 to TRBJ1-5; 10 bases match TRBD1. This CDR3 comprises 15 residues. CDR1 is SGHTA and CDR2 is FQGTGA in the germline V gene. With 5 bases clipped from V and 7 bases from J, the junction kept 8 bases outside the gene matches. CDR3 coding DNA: TGTGCCAGCAGCCAAATGACAGGGGGCGGGCAGCCCCAGCATTTT. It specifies CASSQMTGGGQPQHF.

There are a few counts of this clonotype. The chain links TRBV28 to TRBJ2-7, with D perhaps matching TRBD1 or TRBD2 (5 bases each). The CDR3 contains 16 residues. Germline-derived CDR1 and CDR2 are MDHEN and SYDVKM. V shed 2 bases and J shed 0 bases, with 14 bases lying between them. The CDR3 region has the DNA TGTGCCAGCAGTTTAAACGGGGCAGGGAGCTCCTACGAGCAGTACTTC. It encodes CASSLNGAGSSYEQYF.

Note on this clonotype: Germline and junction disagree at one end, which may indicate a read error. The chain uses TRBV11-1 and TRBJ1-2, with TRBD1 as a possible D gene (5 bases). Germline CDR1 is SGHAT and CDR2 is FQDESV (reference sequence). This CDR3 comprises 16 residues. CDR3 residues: CASSLGHRQLLYGYTF. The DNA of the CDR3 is TGCGCCAGCAGCTTAGGCCACAGACAGCTCCTCTATGGCTACACCTTC.

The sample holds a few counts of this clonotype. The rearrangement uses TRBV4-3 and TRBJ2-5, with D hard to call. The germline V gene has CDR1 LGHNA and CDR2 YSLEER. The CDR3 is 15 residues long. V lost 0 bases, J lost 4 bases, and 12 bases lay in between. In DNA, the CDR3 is TGCGCCAGCAGCCAAGAGAGAGAGCTCTTAGAGACCCAGTACTTC. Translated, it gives CASSQERELLETQYF.